The clone carrying this T cell receptor beta chain was seen a handful of times. Its antigen is as yet unknown. These data originate in a study of chemoradiotherapy in HPV16-positive cancers. Looking at the study overall: Functional T-cell assays on a couple of HPV16-positive patients' cells defined candidate HPV-specific clones and common TCR motifs.

General study results and limits: Candidate HPV-specific clones and E7-related TCR motifs grew in tumor during treatment.

Repeated repertoire sampling spanned the course of chemoradiotherapy. V lost 8 bases and J lost 5, with 18 bases in between. Germline V gene sequence: CDR1 SGHNT, CDR2 YENEEA. This CDR3 is 14 amino acids long. TCRdb's copy holds only in-frame clones and misses some; the assay was immunoSEQ multiplex PCR. The profile shows roughly 430 clones, 82% of them singletons. The clonotype comes from a human donor with HPV-associated anogenital cancer. The specimen was tumor tissue, collected from a patient who underwent chemoradiotherapy. The gene calls are TRBV11-3 and TRBJ1-1; D is unresolved. In DNA form, the CDR3 reads TGTGCCAGCTCCCTAGAGGGCGAGCTTACTGAAGCTTTCTTT. Translating it yields CASSLEGELTEAFF.